A selection of T cell receptor beta chains follows, all from one sample in a study of cytomegalovirus exposure and HLA in healthy donors. Clones were read by immunoSEQ multiplex PCR, and TCRdb kept only the in-frame ones, dropping some. Here the sample spans about 120,000 clones, around 85% being singletons. Sample: PBMCs. The receptors were sampled from a woman in her 30s in good health and CMV-seronegative. Each CDR3 is given with its conserved first and last residue. The order of the fields is J gene, V gene, clone size, CDR3 protein. Clone sizes are given selectively: once, few, many, or a class where the clone is expanded.

j_gene: TRBJ2-7; v_gene: TRBV2; abundance: NA; CDR3aa: CASSSGGTATYEQYF
j_gene: TRBJ1-2; v_gene: TRBV15; abundance: NA; CDR3aa: CATSRVRQNYGYTF
j_gene: TRBJ2-5; v_gene: TRBV19; abundance: NA; CDR3aa: CASSSGLAGYRETQYF
j_gene: TRBJ2-5; v_gene: TRBV11-2; abundance: NA; CDR3aa: CASSSGNSLEETQYF
j_gene: TRBJ2-6; v_gene: TRBV7-6; abundance: NA; CDR3aa: CASSFQGADRGLSSGANVLTF
j_gene: TRBJ2-3; v_gene: TRBV4-3; abundance: NA; CDR3aa: CASSQETSTDTQYF
j_gene: TRBJ2-5; v_gene: TRBV4-3; abundance: once; CDR3aa: CASSQDFGEQETQYF
j_gene: TRBJ2-3; v_gene: TRBV9; abundance: NA; CDR3aa: CASSVAGGMGDTQYF
j_gene: TRBJ1-2; v_gene: TRBV19; abundance: NA; CDR3aa: CASGQFNYGYTF
j_gene: TRBJ1-5; v_gene: TRBV19; abundance: NA; CDR3aa: CASCRGRNQPQHF
j_gene: TRBJ1-1; v_gene: TRBV19; abundance: NA; CDR3aa: CASSPVGGGEAFF
j_gene: TRBJ1-5; v_gene: TRBV7-2; abundance: NA; CDR3aa: CASSLVRDREGNQPQHF
j_gene: TRBJ2-1; v_gene: TRBV5-1; abundance: few; CDR3aa: CASSLAPPGGGANEQFF
j_gene: TRBJ2-1; v_gene: TRBV7-9; abundance: NA; CDR3aa: CASSMRAAGTNEQFF
j_gene: TRBJ1-1; v_gene: TRBV12-5; abundance: NA; CDR3aa: CASGLVDRATEAFF
j_gene: TRBJ2-6; v_gene: TRBV7-3; abundance: once; CDR3aa: CASRGQGANPSGANVLTF
j_gene: TRBJ2-7; v_gene: TRBV5-1; abundance: NA; CDR3aa: CASSLGHGYEQYF
j_gene: TRBJ2-1; v_gene: TRBV6-4; abundance: NA; CDR3aa: CASSARGAMNEQFF